This TCR beta chain was recorded in a study of T cell responses to AZD1222 COVID-19 vaccine. Clones were read by immunoSEQ multiplex PCR, and TCRdb kept only the in-frame ones, dropping some. Found here are 100,000 or so clones, around 87% of them singletons; the top ten hold roughly 12%. This TCR was recovered from an adult in good health. The sequencing here drew on peripheral blood, taken on day 0 of AZD1222 vaccination.

The CDR3 reads CASGLGVAGPLEEQFF. CDR3 bases: TGTGCTAGTGGTTTGGGAGTAGCGGGTCCCTTAGAGGAGCAGTTCTTC. The genes are TRBV12-5 and TRBJ2-1; TRBD2 agrees at 7 bases. The V gene's germline CDR1 is LGHNT and CDR2 FRNRAP. The CDR3 loop spans 16 amino acids. The V gene end was trimmed by 1 base and the J gene end by 10 bases; junction bases not matched to a gene: 13.